This T cell receptor beta chain is from a study of cytomegalovirus exposure and HLA in healthy donors. Method: immunoSEQ multiplex PCR; TCRdb's copy keeps in-frame clones and lacks some. The sample consists of some 48,000 clones, roughly 94% of them appearing once. Regarding the study as a whole: The study found most TCR sequences rare, yet found some public TCRs in many donors. Subsequent analysis found a tendency for first-cohort TCR clusters to co-occur within the approximately 130 validation repertoires. Overall, approximately 150 TCR beta chains were annotated as cytomegalovirus-associated.

Trimming stripped 0 bases from V and 1 base from J, with 10 bases between. CDR1 is SGDLS, CDR2 YYNGEE, per germline. The CDR3 covers 15 residues. On this clone: Its antigen is as yet unknown.

The sample taken for sequencing was PBMCs. V and J are TRBV9 and TRBJ2-5, with TRBD2 as a possible D gene (5 bases). The receptor's source is a woman between 18 and 30 years old in good health and CMV-seropositive. This chain's CDR3 is CASSVGGSLQETQYF. The CDR3 DNA sequence: TGTGCCAGCAGCGTAGGCGGGTCACTCCAAGAGACCCAGTACTTC.